Detailed here is one T cell receptor (beta chain). Per germline, CDR1 SGHVS and CDR2 FNYEAQ. V shed 0 bases, J shed 2 bases, and the junction held 7 bases outside the gene matches. This CDR3 has 17 amino acids. The record originates from a study of blood T cell repertoires in COVID-19. Looking at the study overall: Acute and convalescent COVID-19 specimens originated in the United States, Italy and Spain.

Generated by immunoSEQ multiplex PCR, the TCRdb table keeps only in-frame clones and is missing some. The table shows over 45,000 clones, with roughly 89% occurring only once. Seattle researchers signed up patients amid active infection and tracked them longitudinally. The genes are TRBV7-6 and TRBJ2-5, with 9 bases identical to TRBD2. The sequence was collected from a man aged 40-55 years with COVID-19, enrolled during active disease. Sequenced: peripheral blood. In DNA form, the CDR3 reads TGTGCCAGCAGCTTAGCAATAGCGGGGGCCCTACAAGAGACCCAGTACTTC. This encodes CASSLAIAGALQETQYF.